This entry lists 27 T cell receptor beta chains sequenced from one sample in a study of identical twins. TCRdb itself ran the 5' RACE reads through MiXCR, one entry per CDR3 protein. The table shows roughly 690,000 distinct CDR3 sequences, with roughly 20% occurring only once. The sample also formed part of further work on T cells expressing NK-cell markers.

What was sequenced was PBMCs. All receptors come from a young woman in good health.

This clonotype has at least ten counts. This chain links TRBV29-1 with TRBJ2-1, with D maybe TRBD1 (6 bases). This CDR3 has 15 amino acids. Trimming stripped 8 bases from V and 2 bases from J, with 19 bases between. Germline CDR1 and CDR2: SQVTM and ANQGSEA. CDR3 amino acids: CSTERAGVPYNEQFF. The DNA for the CDR3 is TGCAGCACGGAGAGAGCAGGGGTACCCTACAATGAGCAGTTCTTC.

This clonotype was counted only a few times. This rearrangement joins TRBV11-2 to TRBJ2-7, with 9 bases aligning to TRBD2. The CDR3 totals 19 residues. Losses at the gene ends were 5 bases for V and 3 bases for J; bases not matched to a gene: 20. Germline V gives CDR1 SGHAT, CDR2 FQNNGV. CDR3 sequence reads: CASSHPTSGTHRSFYEQYF. The CDR3 DNA reads TGTGCCAGCAGCCACCCGACTAGCGGAACCCACCGTTCGTTCTACGAGCAGTACTTC.

This clonotype was seen a handful of times. V is TRBV5-1 and J is TRBJ1-3, with a tentative D call TRBD1 (6 bases). This CDR3 is built from 17 residues. Germline lookup yields CDR1 SGHRS and CDR2 YFSETQ. V dropped 4 bases and J dropped 0 bases, with 17 bases sitting between them. CDR3 DNA sequence: TGCGCCAGCAGCCGGCAGGGGTGGGGAAGCTCTGGAAACACCATATATTTT. This translates into CASSRQGWGSSGNTIYF.

The chain joins TRBV20-1 to TRBJ2-5, with D possibly TRBD2 on 7 matching bases. Trimming stripped 6 bases from V and 5 bases from J, with 16 bases between. The germline gives CDR1 DFQATT, CDR2 SNEGSKA (reference sequence). The CDR3 contains 13 residues. CDR3 sequence: CSAGGGRGETQYF. The CDR3 nucleotides read TGCAGTGCGGGCGGGGGAAGGGGGGAGACCCAGTACTTC.

This clonotype was seen a few times. The chain has TRBV7-9 and TRBJ2-1; TRBD2 matches 11 bases. Germline loops: CDR1 SEHNR, CDR2 FQNEAQ (reference sequence). Germline trimming cut 5 bases from V and 3 bases from J; bases unmatched to any gene: 9. This CDR3 region has 17 residues. In DNA, the CDR3 is TGTGCCAGCAGCGCCGACCAGGGACTAGCGGTCTACAATGAGCAGTTCTTC. Translating gives CASSADQGLAVYNEQFF.

V is TRBV12-3 or TRBV12-4 and J is TRBJ2-7, with TRBD1 matching 7 bases. Trimming cost V 6 bases and J 3 bases; bases outside gene matches: 8. This CDR3 has 14 amino acids. The chain's CDR3 is CASSLLSGGYEQYF. CDR3 DNA sequence: TGTGCCAGCAGCTTACTTTCAGGGGGCTACGAGCAGTACTTC.

The chain uses TRBV20-1 and TRBJ1-2, with a weak D call TRBD1 (5 bases). Germline V CDR1 and CDR2: DFQATT, SNEGSKA (reference sequence). V was cut by 0 bases and J by 4 bases, with 12 bases left in between. The length of the CDR3 is 14 residues. The CDR3: CSARDSGTVYGYTF. The CDR3 DNA sequence: TGCAGTGCTAGAGATTCCGGGACCGTCTATGGCTACACCTTC.

This clonotype showed up many times. The chain joins TRBV5-5 to TRBJ2-1; 14 bases map to TRBD2. CDR3 size: 15 residues. V lost 6 bases, J lost 8 bases, and 7 bases stayed unmatched. Germline V CDR1 and CDR2: SGHKS, YYEKEE (reference sequence). CDR3 in amino acids: CASNTGLAGVYEQFF. As DNA, the CDR3 is TGTGCCAGCAACACGGGACTAGCGGGAGTCTATGAGCAGTTCTTC.

This clonotype was seen only a few times. The gene calls are TRBV6-1 and TRBJ2-5; D might be TRBD2 (6 bases). V gave up 7 bases and J gave up 5 bases, with 14 bases separating them. This CDR3 is built from 13 residues. Germline lookup yields CDR1 MNHNS and CDR2 SASEGT. The CDR3 coding sequence is TGTGCCAGCATGTGGGACGGAGGGGAGACCCAGTACTTC. Translated: CASMWDGGETQYF.

This clonotype showed up just a few times. V and J are TRBV5-1 and TRBJ2-6, with D perhaps matching TRBD1 (6 bases). V was clipped by 7 bases and J by 1 base, with 12 bases between them. CDR3 length: 15 amino acids. CDR1 is SGHRS and CDR2 is YFSETQ in the germline V gene. The DNA for the CDR3 is TGCGCCAGCTCACCCGGGACATCTGGGGCCAACGTCCTGACTTTC. This encodes CASSPGTSGANVLTF.

To note about this clonotype: An end of the junction does not agree with germline; a read error may underlie this. The V call is TRBV3-1, the J call TRBJ2-1; possibly TRBD1 for D (5 bases). Germline assignment: CDR1 LGHDT and CDR2 YNNKEL (reference sequence). The CDR3 runs to 15 residues. Here the CDR3 reads CATSHFRATHNEQFF. The CDR3 bases are TGTGCCACCAGCCATTTCAGGGCGACACACAATGAGCAGTTCTTC.

This clonotype was seen more than once but under ten times. This chain connects TRBV5-6 to TRBJ2-1; perhaps TRBD2 as D (5 bases). The CDR3 extends over 15 amino acids. Germline CDR1 SGHDT, CDR2 YYEEEE. Trimming shortened V by 5 bases and J by 2 bases, and 14 bases separated the two germline ends. As DNA, the CDR3 is TGTGCCAGCAGGAATGGACTCGCGGCCTACAATGAGCAGTTCTTC. Residues: CASRNGLAAYNEQFF.

This clonotype has a count of ten or more. The genes are TRBV19 and TRBJ1-4; D gene ambiguous. The CDR3 runs to 11 residues. Germline V gives CDR1 LNHDA, CDR2 SQIVND (reference sequence). V lost 4 bases to trimming and J lost 8 bases, with 5 bases between them. CDR3 nucleotide sequence: TGTGCCAGTAGTAACGGGGAAAAACTGTTTTTT. It specifies CASSNGEKLFF.

This sequence joins TRBV5-1 and TRBJ2-2; 7 bases fit TRBD1. Trimming removed 2 bases from V and 10 bases from J; junction bases left unmatched: 8. From germline, CDR1 is SGHRS and CDR2 YFSETQ. CDR3 size: 14 residues. The CDR3 sequence is CASSLQGIQEELFF. The CDR3 nucleotides read TGCGCCAGCAGCTTACAGGGGATCCAAGAGGAGCTGTTTTTT.

The sample holds a few counts of this clonotype. The J gene is TRBJ2-5, the V gene TRBV7-2; 12 bases agree with TRBD2. The V segment lost 1 base and the J segment 5 bases; nucleotides outside the gene matches: 2. The germline V gene has CDR1 SGHTA and CDR2 FQGNSA. The CDR3 contains 15 residues. Written as DNA, the CDR3 is TGTGCCAGCAGCTTAGGACTAGCGGGAGCGGAGACCCAGTACTTC. Protein: CASSLGLAGAETQYF.

This clonotype was detected once. The V gene is TRBV14, the J gene TRBJ1-1; the D gene is possibly TRBD1 (6 bases). The CDR3 runs 13 residues. Germline assignment: CDR1 SGHDN and CDR2 FVKESK. V lost 2 bases to trimming and J lost 4 bases, with 8 bases between them. CDR3 protein: CASSQLGATEAFF. In DNA, the CDR3 is TGTGCCAGCAGCCAACTGGGGGCCACTGAAGCTTTCTTT.

This clonotype was counted a few times. The genes are TRBV29-1 and TRBJ1-1, with D perhaps TRBD1 (6 bases). The length of the CDR3 is 12 residues. From germline, CDR1 is SQVTM and CDR2 ANQGSEA. The V gene lost 2 bases and the J gene lost 5 bases, with 9 bases spanning the gap. The CDR3 sequence is CSVEKTGTEAFF. CDR3 nucleotides: TGCAGCGTTGAAAAGACAGGAACTGAAGCTTTCTTT.

In this sample, this clonotype turned up a few times. This chain connects TRBV7-7 to TRBJ2-3; 13 bases are shared with TRBD2. Germline trimming cut 5 bases from V and 4 bases from J; bases unmatched to any gene: 6. Germline values: CDR1 SSHAT, CDR2 FNYEAQ (reference sequence). CDR3 length: 16 residues. The chain's CDR3 is CASSPGLAGDADTQYF. The CDR3 region has the DNA TGTGCCAGCAGCCCCGGACTAGCGGGAGACGCAGATACGCAGTATTTT. The whole variable domain, remainder taken from reference TRBV7-7 and TRBJ2-3, is GAGVSQSPRYKVTKRGQDVTLRCDPISSHATLYWYQQALGQGPEFLTYFNYEAQPDKSGLPSDRFSAERPEGSISTLTIQRTEQRDSAMYRCASSPGLAGDADTQYFGPGTRLTVL.

This clonotype occurred a few times. The chain links TRBV29-1 to TRBJ2-3; no definite D call. Trimming took off 4 bases at V and 6 bases at J, with 14 bases between the two ends. Germline CDR1 reads SQVTM; CDR2 reads ANQGSEA. The CDR3 is 13 residues long. CDR3 bases: TGCAGCGTTGTCCCGCCCCATGGGGATACGCAGTATTTT. Its protein is CSVVPPHGDTQYF.

V is TRBV20-1 and J is TRBJ2-1; the match to TRBD2 covers 12 bases. CDR1 DFQATT and CDR2 SNEGSKA come from the germline V gene (reference sequence). V shed 4 bases, J shed 2 bases, and the junction held 6 bases outside the gene matches. The CDR3 consists of 16 residues. CDR3 amino acids: CSAKRLAGGAYNEQFF. CDR3 bases: TGCAGTGCTAAGAGGCTAGCGGGAGGGGCCTACAATGAGCAGTTCTTC.

This chain connects TRBV12-3 or TRBV12-4 to TRBJ1-1; 7 nucleotides line up with TRBD1. The CDR3 runs to 15 residues. The ends lost 5 bases at V and 5 bases at J; junction bases unmatched: 11. The CDR3 sequence is CASSPRQGRETEAFF. The CDR3 DNA follows: TGTGCCAGCAGTCCCAGACAGGGTCGGGAAACTGAAGCTTTCTTT.

Points on this clonotype: At one of its ends the junction is not consistent with the germline gene, which may arise from a read error. V usage is TRBV7-2 and J usage is TRBJ2-3; 8 positions match TRBD2. This CDR3 has 13 amino acids. Germline V gene lookup returns CDR1 SGHTA and CDR2 FQGNSA. The CDR3: CASSLAFGRAQYF. In nucleotides, the CDR3 is TGTGCCAGCAGCCTAGCGTTCGGGAGGGCGCAGTATTTT.

A few counts support this clonotype. The chain is built from TRBV5-1 and TRBJ2-7, with 13 bases fitting TRBD2. The CDR3 spans 15 residues. After removal of 0 bases from V and 5 bases from J, the junction contained 2 bases not matched to a gene. Germline values: CDR1 SGHRS, CDR2 YFSETQ. For the CDR3, the DNA is TGCGCCAGCAGCTTGGGGACTAGCGGGAGCCACGAGCAGTACTTC. Protein product: CASSLGTSGSHEQYF.

The table lists this clonotype with a few counts. V is TRBV10-2 and J is TRBJ1-1; possibly TRBD1 for D (6 bases). The germline V gene has CDR1 WSHSY and CDR2 SAAADI. The V and J ends lost 1 base and 4 bases respectively, with 13 bases between them. The CDR3 loop spans 15 amino acids. CDR3 DNA sequence: TGCGCCAGCAGTGAGTTGCAGGGAGGGGGCACTGAAGCTTTCTTT. This codes for CASSELQGGGTEAFF.

This rearrangement joins TRBV12-3 or TRBV12-4 to TRBJ2-1, with 7 bases matching TRBD1. The V and J ends lost 4 bases and 3 bases, in that order; junction bases with no gene match: 15. CDR3 size: 18 residues. The CDR3 DNA reads TGTGCCAGCAGTTCAACGCCTGGACAGGAACTCGTCTACAATGAGCAGTTCTTC. Amino acids: CASSSTPGQELVYNEQFF.

This clonotype appeared many times. The gene calls are TRBV7-8 and TRBJ1-1, with 11 nucleotides matching TRBD1. Trimming at V came to 1 base and at J to 6 bases, leaving 1 base not matched to a gene. Germline CDR1 is SGHVS and CDR2 is FQNEAQ. The CDR3 spans 14 residues. The CDR3 reads CASSLGTGGSEAFF. CDR3 DNA: TGTGCCAGCAGCTTAGGGACAGGGGGCTCTGAAGCTTTCTTT.

The chain carries TRBV3-1 and TRBJ2-1; D is unresolved. Trimming removed 1 base at V and 8 bases at J, with 3 bases between. Per the germline V gene, CDR1 is LGHDT and CDR2 is YNNKEL (reference sequence). The CDR3 has 11 amino acids. CDR3 nucleotide sequence: TGTGCCAGCAGCCAAGTCGATGAGCAGTTCTTC. It yields the protein CASSQVDEQFF.